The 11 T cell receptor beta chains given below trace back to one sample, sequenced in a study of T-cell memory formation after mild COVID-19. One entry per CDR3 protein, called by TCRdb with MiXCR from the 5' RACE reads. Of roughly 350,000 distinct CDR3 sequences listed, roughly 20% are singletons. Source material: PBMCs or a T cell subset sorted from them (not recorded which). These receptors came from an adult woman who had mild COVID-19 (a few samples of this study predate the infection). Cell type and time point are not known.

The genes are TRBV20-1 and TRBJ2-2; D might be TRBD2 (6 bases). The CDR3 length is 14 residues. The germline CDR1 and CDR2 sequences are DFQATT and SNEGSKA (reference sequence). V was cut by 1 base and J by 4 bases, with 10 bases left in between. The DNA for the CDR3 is TGCAGTGCTAGAGGGCTGGGGGGCACCGGGGAGCTGTTTTTT. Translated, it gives CSARGLGGTGELFF.

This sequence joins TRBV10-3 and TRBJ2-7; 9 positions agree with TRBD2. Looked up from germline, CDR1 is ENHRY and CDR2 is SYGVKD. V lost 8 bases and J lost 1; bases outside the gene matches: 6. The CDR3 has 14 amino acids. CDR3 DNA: TGTGCCATCGCCCCTAGCGGGGTTTCCTACGAGCAGTACTTC. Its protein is CAIAPSGVSYEQYF.

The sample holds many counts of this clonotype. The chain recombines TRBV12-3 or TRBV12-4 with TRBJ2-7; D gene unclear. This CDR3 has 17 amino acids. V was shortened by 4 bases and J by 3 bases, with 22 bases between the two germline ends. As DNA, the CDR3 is TGTGCCAGCAGTTCCCGACCTCGCGACTCGGAGCGCTACGAGCAGTACTTC. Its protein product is CASSSRPRDSERYEQYF.

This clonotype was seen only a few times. CDR3 in DNA: TGTGCCAGCAGTGAAAAGGGGGGTTCACCCCTCCACTTT. Encoded protein: CASSEKGGSPLHF. The chain joins TRBV6-1 to TRBJ1-6; D perhaps matches TRBD1 (6 bases). Per the germline V gene, CDR1 is MNHNS and CDR2 is SASEGT. The germline V and J ends were trimmed by 2 bases and 9 bases, with 8 bases remaining between them. The length of the CDR3 is 13 residues.

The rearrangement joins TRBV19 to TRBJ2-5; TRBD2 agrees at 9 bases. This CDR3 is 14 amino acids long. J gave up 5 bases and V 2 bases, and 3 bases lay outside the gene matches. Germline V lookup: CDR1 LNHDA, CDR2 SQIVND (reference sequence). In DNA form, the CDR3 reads TGTGCCAGTAGTATACTGGCGGGAGGGGAGACCCAGTACTTC. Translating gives CASSILAGGETQYF.

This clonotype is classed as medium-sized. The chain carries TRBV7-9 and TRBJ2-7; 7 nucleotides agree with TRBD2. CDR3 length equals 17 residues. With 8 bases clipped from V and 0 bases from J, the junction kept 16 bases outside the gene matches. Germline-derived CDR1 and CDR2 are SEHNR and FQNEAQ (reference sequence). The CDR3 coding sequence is TGTGCCAGCCCCCCCAGCGCCCCAGGCGGGAGCTCCTACGAGCAGTACTTC. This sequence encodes CASPPSAPGGSSYEQYF.

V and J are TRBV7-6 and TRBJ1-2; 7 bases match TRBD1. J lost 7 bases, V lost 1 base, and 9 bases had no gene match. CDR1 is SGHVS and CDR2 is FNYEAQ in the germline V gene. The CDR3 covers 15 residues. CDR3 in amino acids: CASSLDINRGSGYTF. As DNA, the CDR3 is TGTGCCAGCAGCTTAGACATAAACAGGGGATCTGGCTACACCTTC.

Written as DNA, the CDR3 is TGCGCCAGCAGCGTAGGGGCCGAGCAGTACTTC. It specifies CASSVGAEQYF. This chain connects TRBV4-1 to TRBJ2-7; possible D gene TRBD1, 5 bases. V shed 5 bases and J shed 6 bases, with 8 bases lying between them. The CDR3 is 11 residues long. Germline assignment: CDR1 MGHRA and CDR2 YSYEKL.

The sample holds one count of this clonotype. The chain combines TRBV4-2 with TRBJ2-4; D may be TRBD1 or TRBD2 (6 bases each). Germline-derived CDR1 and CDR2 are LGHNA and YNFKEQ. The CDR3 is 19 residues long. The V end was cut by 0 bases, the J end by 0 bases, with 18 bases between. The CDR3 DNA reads TGTGCCAGCAGCCAAGATGGGGGGCTAGGTTGGCCAGCCAAAAACATTCAGTACTTC. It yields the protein CASSQDGGLGWPAKNIQYF.

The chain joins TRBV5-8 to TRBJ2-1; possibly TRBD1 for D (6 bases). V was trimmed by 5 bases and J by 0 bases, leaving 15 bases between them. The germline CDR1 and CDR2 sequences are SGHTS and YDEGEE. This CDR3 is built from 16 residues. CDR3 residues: CASSRQAKSSYNEQFF. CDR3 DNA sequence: TGTGCCAGCAGTAGACAGGCGAAGTCCTCCTACAATGAGCAGTTCTTC.

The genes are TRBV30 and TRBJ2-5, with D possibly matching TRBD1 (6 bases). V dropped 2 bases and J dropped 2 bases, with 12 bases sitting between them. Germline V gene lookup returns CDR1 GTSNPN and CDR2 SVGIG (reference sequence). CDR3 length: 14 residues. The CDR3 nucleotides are TGTGCCTGGAGTTCTGGACAGCTGCAAGAGACCCAGTACTTC. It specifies CAWSSGQLQETQYF.